This T cell receptor (beta chain) originates from a study of T cells in Graves' hyperthyroidism and ophthalmopathy. Looked up from germline, CDR1 is SGHVS and CDR2 is FQNEAQ. The CDR3 has 15 residues. Trimming took off 1 base at V and 7 bases at J, with 16 bases between the two ends. It was considered stable Graves' hyperthyroidism when ophthalmopathy did not progress within 18 months. This clonotype occurred many times. Its specificity is unknown. Study-level points and caveats: Blood also held most thyroid clonotypes expanded beyond 0.001. Ophthalmopathy was distinguished from stable hyperthyroidism by 13 V-J signatures.

Using RNA transcripts as the source, TCR beta CDR3 regions were amplified. The HTBI set primed first-round TCR CDR3 RT-PCR. MiXCR was run by TCRdb on the multiplex PCR reads, yielding one entry per CDR3 protein. The sample consists of about 200,000 distinct CDR3 sequences, about a sixth of them appearing once. V usage is TRBV7-8 and J usage is TRBJ2-5; D gene unclear. The sample taken for sequencing was blood. The sequence derives from a man over 45 with Graves' hyperthyroidism. CDR3 coding DNA: TGTGCCAGCAGCTTAGTTGGGTCAGTTCAGGTGACCCAGTACTTC. This sequence encodes CASSLVGSVQVTQYF.